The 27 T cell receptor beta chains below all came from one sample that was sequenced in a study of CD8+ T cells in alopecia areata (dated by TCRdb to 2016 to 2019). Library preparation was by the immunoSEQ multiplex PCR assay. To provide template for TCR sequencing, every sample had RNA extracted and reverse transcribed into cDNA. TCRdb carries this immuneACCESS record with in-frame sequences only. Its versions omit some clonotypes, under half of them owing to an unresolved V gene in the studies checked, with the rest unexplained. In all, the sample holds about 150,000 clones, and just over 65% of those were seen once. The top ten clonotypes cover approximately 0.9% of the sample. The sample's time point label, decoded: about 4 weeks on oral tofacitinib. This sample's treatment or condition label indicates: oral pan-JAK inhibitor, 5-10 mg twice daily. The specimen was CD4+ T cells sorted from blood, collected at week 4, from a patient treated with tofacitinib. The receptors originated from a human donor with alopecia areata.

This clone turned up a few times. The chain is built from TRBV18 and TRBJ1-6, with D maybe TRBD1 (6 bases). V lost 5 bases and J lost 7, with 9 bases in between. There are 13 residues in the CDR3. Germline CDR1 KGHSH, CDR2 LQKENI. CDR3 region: CASSKDRNSPLHF. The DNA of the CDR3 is TGTGCCAGCTCAAAGGACAGAAATTCACCCCTCCACTTT.

The CDR3 loop reads CASSYRDSTDTQYF. The CDR3 DNA reads TGTGCCAGCAGTTACCGGGACTCCACAGATACGCAGTATTTT. V and J are TRBV6-5 and TRBJ2-3; TRBD2 might be the D (6 bases). The CDR3 has 14 residues. The germline CDR1 and CDR2 sequences are MNHEY and SVGAGI. Trimming removed 2 bases at V and 2 bases at J, with 8 bases between.

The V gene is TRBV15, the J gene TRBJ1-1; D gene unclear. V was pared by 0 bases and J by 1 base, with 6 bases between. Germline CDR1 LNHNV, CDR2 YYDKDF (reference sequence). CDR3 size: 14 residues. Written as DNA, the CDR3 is TGTGCCACCAGCAGAGATCCCAGGAACACTGAAGCTTTCTTT. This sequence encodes CATSRDPRNTEAFF.

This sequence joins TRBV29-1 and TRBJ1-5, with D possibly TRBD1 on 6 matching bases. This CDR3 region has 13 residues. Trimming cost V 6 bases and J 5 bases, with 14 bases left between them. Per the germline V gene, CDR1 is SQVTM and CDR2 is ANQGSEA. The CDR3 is CSVLDSPYQPQHF. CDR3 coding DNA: TGCAGCGTGTTGGACAGCCCCTATCAGCCCCAGCATTTT. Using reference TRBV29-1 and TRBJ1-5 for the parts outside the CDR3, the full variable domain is SAVISQKPSRDICQRGTSLTIQCQVDSQVTMMFWYRQQPGQSLTLIATANQGSEATYESGFVIDKFPISRPNLTFSTLTVSNMSPEDSSIYLCSVLDSPYQPQHFGDGTRLSIL.

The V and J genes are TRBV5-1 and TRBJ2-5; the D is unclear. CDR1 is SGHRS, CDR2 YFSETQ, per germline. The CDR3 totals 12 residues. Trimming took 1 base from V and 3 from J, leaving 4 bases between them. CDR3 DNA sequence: TGCGCCAGCAGCTTGACAGAAGAGACCCAGTACTTC. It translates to CASSLTEETQYF.

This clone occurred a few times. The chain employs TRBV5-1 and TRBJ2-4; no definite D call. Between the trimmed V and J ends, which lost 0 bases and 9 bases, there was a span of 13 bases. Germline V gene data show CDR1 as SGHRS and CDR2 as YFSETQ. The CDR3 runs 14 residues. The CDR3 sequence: CASSLVDYGSIQYF. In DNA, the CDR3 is TGCGCCAGCAGCTTGGTAGATTACGGTAGCATTCAGTACTTC. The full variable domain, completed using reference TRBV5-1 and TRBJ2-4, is KAGVTQTPRYLIKTRGQQVTLSCSPISGHRSVSWYQQTPGQGLQFLFEYFSETQRNKGNFPGRFSGRQFSNSRSEMNVSTLELGDSALYLCASSLVDYGSIQYFGAGTRLSVL.

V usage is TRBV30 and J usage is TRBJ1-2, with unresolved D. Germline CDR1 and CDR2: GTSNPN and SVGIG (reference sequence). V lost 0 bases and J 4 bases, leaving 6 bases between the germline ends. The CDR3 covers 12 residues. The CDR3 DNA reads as TGTGCCTGGAGTGTAATTGCCTATGGCTACACCTTC. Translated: CAWSVIAYGYTF.

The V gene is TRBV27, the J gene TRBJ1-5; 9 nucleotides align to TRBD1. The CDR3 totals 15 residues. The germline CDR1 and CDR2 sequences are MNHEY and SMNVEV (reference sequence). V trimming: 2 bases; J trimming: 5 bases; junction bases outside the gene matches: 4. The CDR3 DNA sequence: TGTGCCAGCAGTTTACGGACAGGGGCCTATCAGCCCCAGCATTTT. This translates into CASSLRTGAYQPQHF.

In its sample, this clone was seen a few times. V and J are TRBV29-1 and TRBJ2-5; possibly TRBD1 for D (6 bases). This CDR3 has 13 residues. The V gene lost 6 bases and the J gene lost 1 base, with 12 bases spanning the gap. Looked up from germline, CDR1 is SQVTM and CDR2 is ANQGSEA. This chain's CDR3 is CSVAGTSQETQYF. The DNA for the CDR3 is TGCAGCGTAGCCGGGACAAGCCAAGAGACCCAGTACTTC.

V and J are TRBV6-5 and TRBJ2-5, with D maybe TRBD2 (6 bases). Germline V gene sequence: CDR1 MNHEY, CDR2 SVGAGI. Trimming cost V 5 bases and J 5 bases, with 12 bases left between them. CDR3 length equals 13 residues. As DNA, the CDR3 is TGTGCCAGCAGTGTTAGGGGAGGTGAGACCCAGTACTTC. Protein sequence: CASSVRGGETQYF.

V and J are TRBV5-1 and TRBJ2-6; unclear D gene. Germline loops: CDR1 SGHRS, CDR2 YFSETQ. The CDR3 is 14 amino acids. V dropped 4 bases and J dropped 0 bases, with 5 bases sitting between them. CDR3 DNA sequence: TGCGCCAGCAGCGACCACTCTGGGGCCAACGTCCTGACTTTC. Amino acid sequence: CASSDHSGANVLTF.

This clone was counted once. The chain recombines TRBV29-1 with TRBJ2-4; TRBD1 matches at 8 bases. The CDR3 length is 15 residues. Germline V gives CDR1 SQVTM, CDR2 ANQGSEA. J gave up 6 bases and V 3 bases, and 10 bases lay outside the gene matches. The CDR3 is CSVESPTGAGNIQYF. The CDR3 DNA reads TGCAGCGTTGAGAGCCCGACAGGGGCGGGAAACATTCAGTACTTC.

The CDR3 bases are TGTGCCAGCTCACCACTAGGCCCTAGCAATCAGCCCCAGCATTTT. Encoded protein: CASSPLGPSNQPQHF. The gene calls are TRBV18 and TRBJ1-5; no definite D call. CDR1 and CDR2 (germline): KGHSH, LQKENI. The CDR3 covers 15 residues. The germline V and J ends were trimmed by 1 base and 0 bases, with 7 bases remaining between them.

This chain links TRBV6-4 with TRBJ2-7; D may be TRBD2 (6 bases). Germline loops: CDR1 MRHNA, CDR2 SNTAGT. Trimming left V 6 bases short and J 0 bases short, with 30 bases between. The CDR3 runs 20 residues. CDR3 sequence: CASRDPSVWGVWVYSYEQYF. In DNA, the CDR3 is TGTGCCAGCAGGGACCCCTCCGTGTGGGGGGTTTGGGTTTACTCCTACGAGCAGTACTTC.

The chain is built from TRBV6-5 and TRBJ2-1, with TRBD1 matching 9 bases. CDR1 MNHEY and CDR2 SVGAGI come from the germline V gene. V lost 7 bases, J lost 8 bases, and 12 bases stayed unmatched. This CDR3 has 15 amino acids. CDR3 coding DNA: TGTGCCAGCACCCCCGACAGGGGGGTGGGCGATGAGCAGTTCTTC. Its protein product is CASTPDRGVGDEQFF.

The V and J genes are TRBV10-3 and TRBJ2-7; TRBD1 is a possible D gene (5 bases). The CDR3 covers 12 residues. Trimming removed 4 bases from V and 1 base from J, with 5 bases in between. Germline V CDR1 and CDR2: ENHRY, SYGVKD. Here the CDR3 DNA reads TGTGCCATCAGTGGACAGTCCTACGAGCAGTACTTC. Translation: CAISGQSYEQYF.

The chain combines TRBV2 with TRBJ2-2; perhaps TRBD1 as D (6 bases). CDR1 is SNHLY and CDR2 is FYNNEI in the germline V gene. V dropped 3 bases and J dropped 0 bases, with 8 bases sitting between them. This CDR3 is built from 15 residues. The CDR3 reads CASSEQGPNTGELFF. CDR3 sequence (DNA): TGTGCCAGCAGTGAGCAGGGGCCGAACACCGGGGAGCTGTTTTTT.

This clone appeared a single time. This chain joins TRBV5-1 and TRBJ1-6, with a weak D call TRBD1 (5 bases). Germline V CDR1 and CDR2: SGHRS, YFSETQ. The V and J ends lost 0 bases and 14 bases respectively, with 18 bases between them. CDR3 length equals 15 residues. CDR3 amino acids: CASSLGVGRAGALHF. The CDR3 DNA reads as TGCGCCAGCAGCTTGGGGGTAGGCAGGGCCGGAGCCCTCCACTTT.

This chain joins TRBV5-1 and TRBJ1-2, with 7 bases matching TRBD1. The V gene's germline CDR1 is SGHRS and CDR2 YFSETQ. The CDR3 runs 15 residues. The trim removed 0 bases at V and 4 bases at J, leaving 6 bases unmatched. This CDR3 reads CASSLAPWTGYGYTF. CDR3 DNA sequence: TGCGCCAGCAGCTTGGCCCCATGGACAGGCTATGGCTACACCTTC. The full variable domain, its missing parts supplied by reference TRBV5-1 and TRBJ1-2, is KAGVTQTPRYLIKTRGQQVTLSCSPISGHRSVSWYQQTPGQGLQFLFEYFSETQRNKGNFPGRFSGRQFSNSRSEMNVSTLELGDSALYLCASSLAPWTGYGYTFGSGTRLTVV.

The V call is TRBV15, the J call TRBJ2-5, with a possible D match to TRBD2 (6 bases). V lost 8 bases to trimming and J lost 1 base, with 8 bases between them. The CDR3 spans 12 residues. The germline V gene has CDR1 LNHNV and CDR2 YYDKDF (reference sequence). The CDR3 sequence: CATAGGQETQYF. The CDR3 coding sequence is TGTGCCACCGCCGGGGGCCAAGAGACCCAGTACTTC.

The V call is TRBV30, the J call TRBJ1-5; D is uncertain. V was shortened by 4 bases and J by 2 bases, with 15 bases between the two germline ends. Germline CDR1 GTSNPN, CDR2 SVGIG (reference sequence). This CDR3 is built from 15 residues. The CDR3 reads CAWTQGGSGNQPQHF. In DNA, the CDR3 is TGTGCCTGGACCCAAGGAGGGTCGGGCAATCAGCCCCAGCATTTT.

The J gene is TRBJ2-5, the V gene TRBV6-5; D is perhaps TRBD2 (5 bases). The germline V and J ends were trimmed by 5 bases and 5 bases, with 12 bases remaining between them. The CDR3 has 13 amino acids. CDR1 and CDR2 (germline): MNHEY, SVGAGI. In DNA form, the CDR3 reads TGTGCCAGCAGTAACTTTCGGGGTGAGACCCAGTACTTC. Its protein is CASSNFRGETQYF.

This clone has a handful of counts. This chain's CDR3 is CSARVVEKLFF. The CDR3 nucleotides are TGCAGTGCTAGAGTCGTTGAAAAACTGTTTTTT. This sequence joins TRBV20-1 and TRBJ1-4; unclear D gene. The V end was cut by 1 base, the J end by 7 bases, with 4 bases between. This CDR3 contains 11 residues. The germline V gene has CDR1 DFQATT and CDR2 SNEGSKA (reference sequence).

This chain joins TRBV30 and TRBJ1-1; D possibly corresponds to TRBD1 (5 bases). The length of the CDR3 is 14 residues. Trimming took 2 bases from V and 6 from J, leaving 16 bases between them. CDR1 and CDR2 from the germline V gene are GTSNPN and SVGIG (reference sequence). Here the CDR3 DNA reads TGTGCCTGGAGTAAGACAGACCTGGGCCCTGAAGCTTTCTTT. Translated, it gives CAWSKTDLGPEAFF.

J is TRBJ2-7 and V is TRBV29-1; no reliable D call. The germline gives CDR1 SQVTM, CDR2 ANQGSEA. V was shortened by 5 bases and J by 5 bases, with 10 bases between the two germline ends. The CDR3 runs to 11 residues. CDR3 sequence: CSVSRRDEQYF. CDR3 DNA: TGCAGCGTTTCTCGGAGAGACGAGCAGTACTTC.

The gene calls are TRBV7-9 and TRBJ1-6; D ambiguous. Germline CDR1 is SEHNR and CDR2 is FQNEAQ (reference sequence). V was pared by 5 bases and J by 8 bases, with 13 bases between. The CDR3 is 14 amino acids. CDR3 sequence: CASSGRAGDSPLHF. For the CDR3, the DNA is TGTGCCAGCAGCGGTCGCGCGGGCGATTCACCCCTCCACTTT.

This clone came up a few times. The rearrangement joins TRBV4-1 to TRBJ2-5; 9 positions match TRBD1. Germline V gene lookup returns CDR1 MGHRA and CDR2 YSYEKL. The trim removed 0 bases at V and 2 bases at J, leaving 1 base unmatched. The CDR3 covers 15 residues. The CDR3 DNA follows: TGCGCCAGCAGCCAAGAAGGGACAGGGCAAGAGACCCAGTACTTC. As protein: CASSQEGTGQETQYF.